One and the same sample provided the 20 T cell receptor beta chains below, sequenced in a study of siplizumab effects on memory and regulatory T cells. Profiled with immunoSEQ multiplex PCR; TCRdb holds only in-frame clones, not every one. Counted here are roughly 100,000 clones, approximately 90% occurring once; the ten biggest clones make up 0.9% to 1.4%. Specimen: CD4+ T cells sorted from blood. The receptor set was obtained from a human donor in good health.

The V and J genes are TRBV6-5 and TRBJ1-1, with D unclear. Germline loops: CDR1 MNHEY, CDR2 SVGAGI. The CDR3 consists of 14 residues. V lost 2 bases and J 2 bases, leaving 9 bases between the germline ends. The CDR3 DNA reads as TGTGCCAGCAGTTACAATAACAGAAACACTGAAGCTTTCTTT. This translates into CASSYNNRNTEAFF.

The chain has TRBV27 and TRBJ2-7, with D perhaps TRBD1 or TRBD2 (5 bases each). The V and J ends lost 8 bases and 2 bases respectively, with 10 bases between them. The CDR3 runs 12 residues. Germline CDR1 is MNHEY and CDR2 is SMNVEV (reference sequence). CDR3 loop: CASWDRPYEQYF. For the CDR3, the DNA is TGTGCCAGCTGGGACCGCCCCTACGAGCAGTACTTC.

The DNA of the CDR3 is TGCGCCAGCAGCCCCACGACTAGAGTGGAGACCCAGTACTTC. This codes for CASSPTTRVETQYF. V usage is TRBV5-1 and J usage is TRBJ2-5, with D perhaps TRBD2 (6 bases). This CDR3 has 14 amino acids. V lost 4 bases, J lost 5 bases, and 15 bases lay in between. From germline, CDR1 is SGHRS and CDR2 YFSETQ.

This chain connects TRBV28 to TRBJ1-6; 9 bases fit TRBD1. This CDR3 is built from 16 residues. Germline CDR1 is MDHEN and CDR2 is SYDVKM. Trimming removed 7 bases from V and 14 bases from J; junction bases left unmatched: 18. In DNA, the CDR3 is TGTGCCAGCAATCCCGCCGGGACAGGGCCCCTAGTGACCCTCCACTTT. This sequence encodes CASNPAGTGPLVTLHF.

This clone has a single count. The J gene is TRBJ1-2, the V gene TRBV28, with 7 bases fitting TRBD1. Germline V CDR1 and CDR2: MDHEN, SYDVKM. V lost 6 bases, J lost 4 bases, and 11 bases stayed unmatched. The CDR3 contains 15 residues. The CDR3, as DNA: TGTGCCAGCAGGGCACCGGGACAGAACCCCTATGGCTACACCTTC. This codes for CASRAPGQNPYGYTF.

V usage is TRBV30 and J usage is TRBJ2-5; 9 bases map to TRBD2. The CDR3 consists of 16 residues. After removal of 2 bases from V and 2 bases from J, the junction contained 9 bases not matched to a gene. The germline V gene encodes CDR1 GTSNPN and CDR2 SVGIG (reference sequence). The CDR3 nucleotides read TGTGCCTGGAGTCCATCCCCTAGCGGGGCGCAAGAGACCCAGTACTTC. This translates into CAWSPSPSGAQETQYF. The whole variable domain, remainder taken from reference TRBV30 and TRBJ2-5, is SQTIHQWPATLVQPVGSPLSLECTVEGTSNPNLYWYRQAAGRGLQLLFYSVGIGQISSEVPQNLSASRPQDRQFILSSKKLLLSDSGFYLCAWSPSPSGAQETQYFGPGTRLLVL.

This clone was seen a single time. The chain joins TRBV5-1 to TRBJ2-2, with D perhaps matching TRBD2 (5 bases). Trimming removed 0 bases from V and 2 bases from J, with 14 bases in between. The CDR3 is made up of 17 amino acids. Germline CDR1 and CDR2: SGHRS and YFSETQ. The CDR3 reads CASSLGAIGGNTGELFF. CDR3 coding DNA: TGCGCCAGCAGCTTGGGGGCTATCGGAGGAAACACCGGGGAGCTGTTTTTT.

This chain links TRBV19 with TRBJ1-5, with TRBD1 matching over 7 bases. Germline assignment: CDR1 LNHDA and CDR2 SQIVND (reference sequence). The trim removed 3 bases at V and 3 bases at J, leaving 2 bases unmatched. This CDR3 spans 14 amino acids. The CDR3 sequence is CASSIDRVNQPQHF. The CDR3 region has the DNA TGTGCCAGTAGTATTGACAGGGTCAATCAGCCCCAGCATTTT.

This chain connects TRBV27 to TRBJ2-3, with 13 bases lining up with TRBD2. This CDR3 has 15 residues. The V gene end was trimmed by 6 bases and the J gene end by 4 bases; junction bases not matched to a gene: 4. Germline values: CDR1 MNHEY, CDR2 SMNVEV (reference sequence). CDR3 bases: TGTGCCAGCAGGTTCACTAGCGGGAGGGCAGATACGCAGTATTTT. Encoded protein: CASRFTSGRADTQYF.

This clone has only one observation. The CDR3 DNA reads as TGTGCCAGCAGCTTAATAAGGAGGGACGGGGATACGCAGTATTTT. This codes for CASSLIRRDGDTQYF. V is TRBV7-8 and J is TRBJ2-3; a possible D gene is TRBD2 (6 bases). Germline assignment: CDR1 SGHVS and CDR2 FQNEAQ. Trimming took off 2 bases at V and 6 bases at J, with 15 bases between the two ends. The CDR3 spans 15 residues. The variable domain in full, completed from reference TRBV7-8 and TRBJ2-3, reads GAGVSQSPRYKVAKRGQDVALRCDPISGHVSLFWYQQALGQGPEFLTYFQNEAQLDKSGLPSDRFFAERPEGSVSTLKIQRTQQEDSAVYLCASSLIRRDGDTQYFGPGTRLTVL.

This rearrangement joins TRBV14 to TRBJ2-1; D is possibly TRBD2 (5 bases). Per the germline V gene, CDR1 is SGHDN and CDR2 is FVKESK. Trimming removed 3 bases from V and 8 bases from J, with 17 bases in between. The CDR3 extends over 15 amino acids. The CDR3 bases are TGTGCCAGCAGCCAGAACAGAGGGCCCGGGGATGAGCAGTTCTTC. Protein sequence: CASSQNRGPGDEQFF.

The chain combines TRBV29-1 with TRBJ2-3; 10 bases map to TRBD2. Trimming at V came to 2 bases and at J to 2 bases, leaving 19 bases not matched to a gene. CDR3 length equals 20 residues. CDR1 is SQVTM and CDR2 is ANQGSEA in the germline V gene. The CDR3 protein is CSVEYRGGSNSGRHTDTQYF. CDR3 coding DNA: TGCAGCGTTGAATATCGTGGAGGATCGAATAGCGGGAGGCACACAGATACGCAGTATTTT.

The chain recombines TRBV2 with TRBJ2-7; the D gene is possibly TRBD1 (5 bases). The CDR3 loop spans 15 amino acids. Germline CDR1 is SNHLY and CDR2 is FYNNEI. V was trimmed by 6 bases and J by 2 bases, leaving 17 bases between them. CDR3 DNA: TGTGCCAGCAGGCAGGGTGTCGGTTTAGCCTACGAGCAGTACTTC. This sequence encodes CASRQGVGLAYEQYF.

CDR3 sequence reads: CASSLSTRLWTQYF. The CDR3 DNA follows: TGTGCCAGCAGCCTCTCGACCCGGTTGTGGACGCAGTATTTT. The chain carries TRBV11-2 and TRBJ2-3; D gene unclear. This CDR3 comprises 14 residues. Trimming cost V 5 bases and J 9 bases, with 18 bases left between them. Germline CDR1 SGHAT, CDR2 FQNNGV.

This chain uses TRBV4-1 with TRBJ1-1; D not resolved. CDR1 and CDR2 (germline): MGHRA, YSYEKL. The length of the CDR3 is 14 residues. The V gene lost 0 bases and the J gene lost 6 bases, with 11 bases spanning the gap. CDR3 DNA: TGCGCCAGCAGCCAAGACCCCAGGACCGCTGAAGCTTTCTTT. Amino acids: CASSQDPRTAEAFF.

The chain carries TRBV5-1 and TRBJ1-2; D gene uncertain. CDR3 size: 16 residues. Germline values: CDR1 SGHRS, CDR2 YFSETQ. Trimming removed 0 bases at V and 7 bases at J, with 19 bases between. CDR3 in amino acids: CASSLARRVSPGGYTF. The CDR3 nucleotides are TGCGCCAGCAGCTTGGCCCGGAGGGTGAGTCCAGGTGGCTACACCTTC.

The chain carries TRBV5-1 and TRBJ2-1; possibly TRBD2 for D (6 bases). The germline V and J ends were trimmed by 3 bases and 7 bases, with 14 bases remaining between them. The CDR3 totals 14 residues. From germline, CDR1 is SGHRS and CDR2 YFSETQ. The CDR3 here is CASSSPGLRNEQFF. Written as DNA, the CDR3 is TGCGCCAGCAGCTCACCGGGACTTCGGAATGAGCAGTTCTTC.

This chain connects TRBV6-6 to TRBJ2-2; tentative D call: TRBD2 (6 bases). CDR3 length equals 14 residues. The germline V and J ends were trimmed by 8 bases and 6 bases, with 16 bases remaining between them. CDR1 MNHNY and CDR2 SVGAGI come from the germline V gene (reference sequence). The CDR3 spells CASSLSGSSGELFF. The CDR3 region has the DNA TGTGCCAGCTCCCTTAGCGGTTCTTCCGGGGAGCTGTTTTTT.

The chain recombines TRBV5-1 with TRBJ2-3; D is perhaps TRBD1 (5 bases). Between the trimmed V and J ends, which lost 1 base and 5 bases, there was a span of 14 bases. The germline gives CDR1 SGHRS, CDR2 YFSETQ. CDR3 size: 15 residues. CDR3 coding DNA: TGCGCCAGCAGCTTGTTATTGCAGGGCAGAGATACGCAGTATTTT. This codes for CASSLLLQGRDTQYF.

This chain uses TRBV27 with TRBJ1-2; D possibly corresponds to TRBD1 (6 bases). This CDR3 region has 15 residues. V lost 2 bases and J lost 0, with 10 bases in between. The germline V gene has CDR1 MNHEY and CDR2 SMNVEV (reference sequence). The CDR3 reads CASSLTGLANYGYTF. CDR3 DNA: TGTGCCAGCAGTTTAACAGGGCTAGCTAACTATGGCTACACCTTC.